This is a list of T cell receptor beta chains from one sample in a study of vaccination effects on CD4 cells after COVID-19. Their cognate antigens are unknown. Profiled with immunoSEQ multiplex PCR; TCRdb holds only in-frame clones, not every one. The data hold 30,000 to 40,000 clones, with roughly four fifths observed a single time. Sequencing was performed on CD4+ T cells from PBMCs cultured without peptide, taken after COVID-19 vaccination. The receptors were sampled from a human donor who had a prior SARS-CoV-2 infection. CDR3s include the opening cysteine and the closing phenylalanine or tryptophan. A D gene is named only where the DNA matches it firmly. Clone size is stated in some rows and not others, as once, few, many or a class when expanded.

TGTGCCAGCAATACGAGAGTCTACAATGAGCAGTTCTTC	CASNTRVYNEQFF	-	-	TRBV12-3/TRBV12-4	TRBJ2-1
TGTGCCAGCTCACCGGACGTTACTCGTGGCTACACCTTC	CASSPDVTRGYTF	-	-	TRBV18	TRBJ1-2
TGCGCCAGCAGCGGACGGACAGGGGACACTGAAGCTTTCTTT	CASSGRTGDTEAFF	few	TRBD1	TRBV5-1	TRBJ1-1
TGTGCCAGCTCACCGGGGGGAAACTATGGCTACACCTTC	CASSPGGNYGYTF	few	-	TRBV18	TRBJ1-2
TGTGCCAGCAGCTTTACAGAGAACACTGAAGCTTTCTTT	CASSFTENTEAFF	-	-	TRBV7-2	TRBJ1-1
TGTGCCAGCAGTGCTGGTGGGACAGGGGGAGAGACCCAGTACTTC	CASSAGGTGGETQYF	-	TRBD1	TRBV5-4	TRBJ2-5
TGTGCCAGCAGCGTAATCATCAGGGTCCCGGTCCCGGGAACCACCAATTCACCCCTCCACTTT	CASSVIIRVPVPGTTNSPLHF	-	-	TRBV9	TRBJ1-6
TGCGCCAGCAGTATGCCCGACCGACTAGCTATCTACGAGCAGTACTTC	CASSMPDRLAIYEQYF	-	TRBD2	TRBV10-1	TRBJ2-7
TGTGCCAGCAGCTTAGCGTGGGGCTTACTCACCGGGGAGCTGTTTTTT	CASSLAWGLLTGELFF	few	-	TRBV7-9	TRBJ2-2
TGTGCCATCAGTGAGACAGTAAATTCACCCCTCCACTTT	CAISETVNSPLHF	-	-	TRBV10-3	TRBJ1-6
TGTGCCAGCAGTGTAGCAACTGGGGCCAACGTCCTGACTTTC	CASSVATGANVLTF	-	-	TRBV2	TRBJ2-6
TGCGCCAGCAGCCAAGAAGCGCTAGCGGCCTTGAACACCGGGGAGCTGTTTTTT	CASSQEALAALNTGELFF	-	TRBD2	TRBV4-3	TRBJ2-2
TGTGCCAGCAGCTCCACCGGACAGGGAAGCAATCAGCCCCAGCATTTT	CASSSTGQGSNQPQHF	-	TRBD1	TRBV7-2	TRBJ1-5
TGTGCCAGCAGCCCCTCCGTTAGCACAGATACGCAGTATTTT	CASSPSVSTDTQYF	-	-	TRBV7-2	TRBJ2-3
TGTGCCAGTAGTATACGTCGGACAGAGGTTAAGGGAAGCAATCAGCCCCAGCATTTT	CASSIRRTEVKGSNQPQHF	-	-	TRBV19	TRBJ1-5
TGTGCCAGCAGCTTGCGCGGGGGCGGACTAGCGGGGCAAGAGACCCAGTACTTC	CASSLRGGGLAGQETQYF	-	TRBD2	TRBV5-5	TRBJ2-5
TGTGCCAGCAGCCCCGCCGGGGGGGGCAGAAAGACCCAGTACTTC	CASSPAGGGRKTQYF	-	TRBD2	TRBV3-1/TRBV3-2	TRBJ2-5
TGTGCCAGCAGGGCTTTTAACTATGGCTACACCTTC	CASRAFNYGYTF	-	-	TRBV5-4	TRBJ1-2
TGTGCCAGCAGCCAAGGGACAGATACGCAGTATTTT	CASSQGTDTQYF	-	-	TRBV3-1/TRBV3-2	TRBJ2-3
TGTGCTAGTGGTTTTTCGACAGGGGCTAATTCACCCCTCCACTTT	CASGFSTGANSPLHF	few	TRBD1	TRBV12-5	TRBJ1-6
TGCAGCGTTGAAGGCAGGGAGGGGGCCCAAGATACGCAGTATTTT	CSVEGREGAQDTQYF	once	-	TRBV29-1	TRBJ2-3
TGTGCCAGCAGGATACTGACAGGGAGTACCACTGAAGCTTTCTTT	CASRILTGSTTEAFF	-	TRBD1	TRBV27	TRBJ1-1
TGTGCCAGCAGCCAGACATTCGGGCAGCCCCAGCATTTT	CASSQTFGQPQHF	once	-	TRBV7-2	TRBJ1-5
TGTGCCAGCAGCCCGAATAGCGGGGGCCTCTACAATGAGCAGTTCTTC	CASSPNSGGLYNEQFF	-	TRBD2	TRBV7-9	TRBJ2-1
TGTGCCAGCAGCCAAGCCGTGGCAGGCTACTACGAGCAGTACTTC	CASSQAVAGYYEQYF	-	-	TRBV14	TRBJ2-7
TGCGCCAGCCACAATCCGGGACAGGGCTACGAGCAGTACTTC	CASHNPGQGYEQYF	-	TRBD1	TRBV5-1	TRBJ2-7
TGTGCCAGCAGCGTAAGGGGGAGTCAAACCGGGGAGCTGTTTTTT	CASSVRGSQTGELFF	-	-	TRBV9	TRBJ2-2
TGTGCCAGCTCACCAAGGGCAAACAGGGGCTCACCCCTCCACTTT	CASSPRANRGSPLHF	-	TRBD1	TRBV18	TRBJ1-6
TGCGCCAGCAGCCGGGACAGGGGACAAGAGACCCAGTACTTC	CASSRDRGQETQYF	once	TRBD1	TRBV5-1	TRBJ2-5
TGTGCCAGCAGCCAAGATCACAGGGTTGGTGGCTACACCTTC	CASSQDHRVGGYTF	few	-	TRBV3-1/TRBV3-2	TRBJ1-2
TGCGCCAGCAGCCTTTCAAAGATATCTTCGCGGCTAGCGGGAGATAGCACAGATACGCAGTATTTT	CASSLSKISSRLAGDSTDTQYF	-	TRBD2	TRBV4-1	TRBJ2-3
TGTGCCAGCTTTACCGGGACAGGGAACAATGAGCAGTTCTTC	CASFTGTGNNEQFF	few	TRBD1	TRBV5-4	TRBJ2-1